This is a list of T cell receptor beta chains from one sample in a study of blood T cell repertoires in COVID-19. Here immunoSEQ multiplex PCR was the method, and the copy in TCRdb shows in-frame clones only, minus some. The sample has about 43,000 clones; about nine tenths are singletons. The sample consisted of peripheral blood. The receptors were sampled from a woman older than 75 with active COVID-19. Both conserved end residues are part of each CDR3. D genes are given only for firm matches. The size field is filled for only some rows; it gives once, few, many or a size class.

size	J	V	D	DNA	CDR3
.	TRBJ2-2	TRBV9	.	TGTGCCAGCAGCGTACGAGGTGACACCGGGGAGCTGTTTTTT	CASSVRGDTGELFF
.	TRBJ1-5	TRBV5-8	.	TGTGCCAGCACCCAAAGGGGCAGGGATAGTCAGCCCCAGCATTTT	CASTQRGRDSQPQHF
few	TRBJ1-6	TRBV4-2	.	TGTGCCAGCAGCCAAGAAGTGGGGGGACGCACCTATAATTCACCCCTCCACTTT	CASSQEVGGRTYNSPLHF
.	TRBJ2-5	TRBV6-2/TRBV6-3	TRBD1	TGTGCCAGCAGTTACTACCGGGACAGGGAAGGGACCCAGTACTTC	CASSYYRDREGTQYF
.	TRBJ2-3	TRBV2	.	TGTGCCAGCAGACCATTAGCGGATACGCAGTATTTT	CASRPLADTQYF
.	TRBJ2-7	TRBV4-2	TRBD1	TGTGCCAGCAGCCAAGAATATTCGGGACAGGGGACCTACGAGCAGTACTTC	CASSQEYSGQGTYEQYF
.	TRBJ2-6	TRBV5-1	.	TGCGCCAGCAGCTCTCAGGGGTGGTCCTCTGGGGCCAACGTCCTGACTTTC	CASSSQGWSSGANVLTF
.	TRBJ2-3	TRBV19	TRBD1	TGTGCCAGTTCGGGACAGGGGTCGTCAGATACGCAGTATTTT	CASSGQGSSDTQYF
.	TRBJ1-1	TRBV5-5	TRBD1	TGTGCCAGCAGCCCCGGGACAGGGGACTTGAACACTGAAGCTTTCTTT	CASSPGTGDLNTEAFF
.	TRBJ1-2	TRBV30	TRBD1	TGTGCCTGGAGTGTGGGGGACAGCCGGGTTGGATATGGCTACACCTTC	CAWSVGDSRVGYGYTF
.	TRBJ2-2	TRBV11-2	TRBD1	TGTGCCAGCAGCCCGGGACAGGGGATCGGGGAGCTGTTTTTT	CASSPGQGIGELFF
.	TRBJ1-5	TRBV5-6	.	TGTGCCAGCAGCTTTGCAGGGAGGCAGCCCCAGCATTTT	CASSFAGRQPQHF
once	TRBJ2-2	TRBV18	TRBD1	TGTGCCAGCTCACGGGACAGGGGAAACACCGGGGAGCTGTTTTTT	CASSRDRGNTGELFF
.	TRBJ2-7	TRBV7-7	.	TGTGCCAGCAGCTTAGAGGGTAGGGGGACCAAGGGTGGGCAGTACTTC	CASSLEGRGTKGGQYF
once	TRBJ1-1	TRBV19	.	TGTGCCAGTAGTACGACGGGTGAGAACACTGAAGCTTTCTTT	CASSTTGENTEAFF
few	TRBJ1-2	TRBV19	TRBD1	TGTGCCAGTAGTATCCCAGGGGGAAAAAGTGGCTACACCTTC	CASSIPGGKSGYTF
.	TRBJ2-5	TRBV3-1/TRBV3-2	.	TGTGCCAGCAGCCAAGGACTCGGGGGAAAAGAGACCCAGTACTTC	CASSQGLGGKETQYF
.	TRBJ2-3	TRBV4-2	.	TGTGCCAGCAGCCAAGATCGGGGAGATACGCAGTATTTT	CASSQDRGDTQYF
.	TRBJ1-5	TRBV28	TRBD1	TGTGCCAGCAGACCCGACAGGGATCAGCCCCAGCATTTT	CASRPDRDQPQHF
once	TRBJ2-7	TRBV6-6	TRBD1	TGTGCCAGCAGTTACCAGCCGGGACAGGACGAGCAGTACTTC	CASSYQPGQDEQYF
.	TRBJ1-4	TRBV5-8	.	TGTGCCAGCAGCGGAAGACCCGGAGGAACTAATGAAAAACTGTTTTTT	CASSGRPGGTNEKLFF
.	TRBJ1-2	TRBV29-1	.	TGCAGCGTTGAAGAGGCAGGCGTCCCTAACTATGGCTACACCTTC	CSVEEAGVPNYGYTF
.	TRBJ2-1	TRBV30	.	TGTGCCTGGAGTCGAGGAGGGTCTCCTCCTGAGCAGTTCTTC	CAWSRGGSPPEQFF
.	TRBJ1-6	TRBV11-2	.	TGTGCCAGCAGCGAGGGCGCGTCCTATAATTCACCCCTCCACTTT	CASSEGASYNSPLHF
.	TRBJ1-3	TRBV7-8	TRBD1	TGTGCCAGCAGCTTAGCCACAGGGGTCTCTGGAAACACCATATATTTT	CASSLATGVSGNTIYF
.	TRBJ1-1	TRBV5-1	TRBD1	TGCGCCAGCAGCTCGGGGACAGCGAACACTGAAGCTTTCTTT	CASSSGTANTEAFF
.	TRBJ2-6	TRBV5-4	TRBD2	TGTGCCAGCAGCTTACGTCGCGGGAGCTCTGGGGCCAACGTCCTGACTTTC	CASSLRRGSSGANVLTF
.	TRBJ2-7	TRBV4-2	TRBD2	TGTGCCAGCAGCCAAGTAGCGGGGGGACCCTACGAGCAGTACTTC	CASSQVAGGPYEQYF
.	TRBJ2-2	TRBV19	TRBD1	TGTGCCAGTACGATGGGTTTCGGACAGGTAACCGGGGAGCTGTTTTTT	CASTMGFGQVTGELFF
.	TRBJ2-5	TRBV7-2	TRBD1	TGTGCCAGCAGCCCTAACACAGGGGGCGTTAAGAAGACCCAGTACTTC	CASSPNTGGVKKTQYF
.	TRBJ2-1	TRBV19	.	TGTGCCAGAAGGGACCGACCGGACCGCGGGGTGGACAATGAGCAGTTCTTC	CARRDRPDRGVDNEQFF
.	TRBJ1-2	TRBV24-1	.	TGTGCCACCAGTGATGATGACAGATTCTATGGCTACACCTTC	CATSDDDRFYGYTF
.	TRBJ2-5	TRBV28	TRBD2	TGTGCCAGCAGTGGGGGGACTAGTCAAGAGACCCAGTACTTC	CASSGGTSQETQYF
.	TRBJ2-3	TRBV30	TRBD2	TGTGCCTGGAGTCCTCAACTCGGACTAGCGTCAACCGTATTTACGCAGTATTTT	CAWSPQLGLASTVFTQYF
.	TRBJ2-2	TRBV5-1	.	TGCGCCAGCAGCCCGGCACAGGGTCCCGGGGAGCTGTTTTTT	CASSPAQGPGELFF
.	TRBJ2-5	TRBV7-2	.	TGTGCCAGCAGCTTGACACAATCCCAAGAGACCCAGTACTTC	CASSLTQSQETQYF
.	TRBJ1-5	TRBV30	.	TGTGCCTGGAGCGGAGGGGGGGCAAGTCAGCCCCAGCATTTT	CAWSGGGASQPQHF
.	TRBJ2-5	TRBV30	TRBD1	TGTGCCTGGAATACCGGGACAGAAGAGACCCAGTACTTC	CAWNTGTEETQYF
.	TRBJ2-1	TRBV19	.	TGTGCCAGTAGTGATTCAGTCAACTCCTACAATGAGCAGTTCTTC	CASSDSVNSYNEQFF
.	TRBJ2-3	TRBV19	.	TGTGCCAGTAGTATAAGGTCCGGGACTAGCACAGATACGCAGTATTTT	CASSIRSGTSTDTQYF
.	TRBJ1-2	TRBV28	TRBD1	TGTGCCAGCAGATCACCTGGGACAGGGAACTTGTATGGCTACACCTTC	CASRSPGTGNLYGYTF
.	TRBJ2-3	TRBV12-1	.	TGTGCCAGCAGCTTGGGACAGGGGGCAGTCTCAGATACGCAGTATTTT	CASSLGQGAVSDTQYF
.	TRBJ2-3	TRBV5-4	TRBD2	TGTGCCAGCAGCTCCTTGACTAGCGGGGGGGCAGATACGCAGTATTTT	CASSSLTSGGADTQYF
.	TRBJ2-3	TRBV7-6	.	TGTGCCAGCAGCTCAATGAGGACTACCATCACAGATACGCAGTATTTT	CASSSMRTTITDTQYF
.	TRBJ2-7	TRBV30	.	TGTGCCTGGAGCACAGGTTCCTACGAGCAGTACTTC	CAWSTGSYEQYF
.	TRBJ2-1	TRBV2	.	TGTGCCAGCAGTGATTGGGGGGATGAGCAGTTCTTC	CASSDWGDEQFF
.	TRBJ1-2	TRBV28	.	TGTGCCAGCAGTTTGTCGTTCTATGGCTACACCTTC	CASSLSFYGYTF
.	TRBJ1-6	TRBV2	.	TGTGCCAGCAGCCCCGAAGGGGGGGGAGTAACCCCCCTCCACTTT	CASSPEGGGVTPLHF
.	TRBJ1-2	TRBV5-6	TRBD1	TGTGCCAGCAGCTTCGCCGGGACAGAGAACCAGTATGGCTACACCTTC	CASSFAGTENQYGYTF
once	TRBJ1-1	TRBV30	.	TGTGCCTGGAGTGCGACGACACGTACTTTTTGGGGCCCTGAAGCTTTCTTT	CAWSATTRTFWGPEAFF
.	TRBJ2-2	TRBV3-1/TRBV3-2	.	TGTGCCAGCAGCCAAGGGCAGGGGATTAAATCCTTGACCGGGGAGCTGTTTTTT	CASSQGQGIKSLTGELFF
.	TRBJ2-5	TRBV28	.	TGTGCCAGCAGTCCCTCGGACAGCCAAGAGACCCAGTACTTC	CASSPSDSQETQYF
.	TRBJ2-7	TRBV6-1	TRBD2	TGTGCCAGCAGTGAACGCGGTAGCGGGGGAGCCGACTACGAGCAGTACTTC	CASSERGSGGADYEQYF
.	TRBJ2-3	TRBV11-2	.	TGTGCCAGCACCCTTAGGGTTAAGGGGGATACGCAGTATTTT	CASTLRVKGDTQYF
.	TRBJ1-1	TRBV7-9	.	TGTGCCAGCAGCTCAGGGGCAGACTTCACGATGAACACTGAAGCTTTCTTT	CASSSGADFTMNTEAFF